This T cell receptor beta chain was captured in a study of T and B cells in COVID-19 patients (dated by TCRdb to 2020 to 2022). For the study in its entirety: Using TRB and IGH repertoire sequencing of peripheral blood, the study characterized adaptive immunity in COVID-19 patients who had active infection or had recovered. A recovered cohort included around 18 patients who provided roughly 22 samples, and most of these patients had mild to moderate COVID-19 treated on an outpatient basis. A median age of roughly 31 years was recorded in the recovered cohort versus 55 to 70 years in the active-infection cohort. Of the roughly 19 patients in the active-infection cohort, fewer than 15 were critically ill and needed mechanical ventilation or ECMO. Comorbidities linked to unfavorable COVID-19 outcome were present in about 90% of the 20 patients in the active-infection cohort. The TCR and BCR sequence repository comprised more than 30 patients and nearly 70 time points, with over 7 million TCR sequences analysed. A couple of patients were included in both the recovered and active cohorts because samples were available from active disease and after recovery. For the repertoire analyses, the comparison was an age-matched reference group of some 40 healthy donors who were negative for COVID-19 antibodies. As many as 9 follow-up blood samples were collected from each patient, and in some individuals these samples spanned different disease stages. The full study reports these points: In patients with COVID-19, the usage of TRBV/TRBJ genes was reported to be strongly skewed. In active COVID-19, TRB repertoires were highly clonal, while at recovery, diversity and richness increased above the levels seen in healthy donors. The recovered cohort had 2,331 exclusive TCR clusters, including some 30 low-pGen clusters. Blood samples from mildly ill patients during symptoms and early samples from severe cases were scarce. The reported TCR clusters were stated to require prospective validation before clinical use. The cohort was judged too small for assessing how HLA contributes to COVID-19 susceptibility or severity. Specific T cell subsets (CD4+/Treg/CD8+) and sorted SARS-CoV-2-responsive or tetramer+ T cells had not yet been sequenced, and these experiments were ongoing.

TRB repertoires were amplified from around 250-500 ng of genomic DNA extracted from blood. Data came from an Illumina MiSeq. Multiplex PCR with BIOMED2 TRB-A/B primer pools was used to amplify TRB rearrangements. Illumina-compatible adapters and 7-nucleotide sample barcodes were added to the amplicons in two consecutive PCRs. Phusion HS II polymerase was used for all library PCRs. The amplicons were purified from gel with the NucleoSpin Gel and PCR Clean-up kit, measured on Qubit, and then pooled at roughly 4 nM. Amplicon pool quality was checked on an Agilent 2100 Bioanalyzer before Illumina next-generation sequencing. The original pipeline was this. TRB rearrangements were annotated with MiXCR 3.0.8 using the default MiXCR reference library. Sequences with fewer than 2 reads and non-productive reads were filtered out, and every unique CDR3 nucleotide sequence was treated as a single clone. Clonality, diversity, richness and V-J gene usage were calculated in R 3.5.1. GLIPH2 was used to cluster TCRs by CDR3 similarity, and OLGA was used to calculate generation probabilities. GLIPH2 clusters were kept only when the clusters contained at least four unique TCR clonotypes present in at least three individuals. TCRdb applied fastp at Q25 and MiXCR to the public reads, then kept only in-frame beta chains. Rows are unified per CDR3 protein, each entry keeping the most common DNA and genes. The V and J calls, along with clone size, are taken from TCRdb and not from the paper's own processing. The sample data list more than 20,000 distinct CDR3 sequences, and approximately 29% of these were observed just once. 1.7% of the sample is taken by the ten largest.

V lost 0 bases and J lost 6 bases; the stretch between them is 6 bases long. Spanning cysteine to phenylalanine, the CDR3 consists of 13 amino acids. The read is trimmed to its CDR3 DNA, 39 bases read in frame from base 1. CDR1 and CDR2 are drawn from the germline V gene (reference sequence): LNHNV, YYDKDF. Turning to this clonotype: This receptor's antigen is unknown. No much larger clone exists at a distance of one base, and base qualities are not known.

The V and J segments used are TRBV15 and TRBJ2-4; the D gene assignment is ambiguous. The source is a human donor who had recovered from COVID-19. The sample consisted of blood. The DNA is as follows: TGTGCCACCAGCAGAGATCCGACAAACATTCAGTACTTC. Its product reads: CATSRDPTNIQYF.